The clone carrying this T cell receptor beta chain was picked up many times. The antigen remains undetermined. V was pared by 0 bases and J by 12 bases, with 6 bases between. CDR1 SEHNR and CDR2 FQNEAQ come from the germline V gene (reference sequence). The CDR3 length is 12 residues. The data were obtained in a study of CD8 T cells in ankylosing spondylitis. Study observations and caveats: As reported, disease-linked clones showed significant enrichment in matched ankylosing spondylitis synovial fluid. A CD8+ phenotype characterized the disease-linked clones, which were relatively rare in peripheral blood. A motif in TCR beta, a set of eight or nine highly homologous variants, appeared characteristic of ankylosing spondylitis blood. Earlier literature documents some of the motif variants in reactive arthritis synovial fluid and blood.

It was by quantitative 5'-RACE with molecular barcodes that TCR beta libraries were made. TCRdb fed the 5' RACE reads into MiXCR, producing one record per CDR3 protein. The sample includes 500,000 to 550,000 distinct CDR3 sequences, roughly an eighth seen only once; the top ten take approximately 7%. Sequenced: blood, either unsorted or a sorted T cell fraction (not recorded which). The V gene is TRBV7-9, the J gene TRBJ1-6; D gene ambiguous. The receptor was isolated from a male donor with ankylosing spondylitis. CDR3 amino acids: CASSLAELPLHF. In DNA form, the CDR3 reads TGTGCCAGCAGCTTAGCAGAGTTACCCCTCCACTTT.